The 27 T cell receptor beta chains below come from one sample, sequenced in a study of shared clonotypes between healthy human individuals. The data were produced by immunoSEQ multiplex PCR, yet TCRdb's version contains in-frame clones alone and is incomplete. In the table there are about 1.1 million clones, around 82% of which are singletons. The source material was memory CD4+ T cells from PBMCs. Subset described: CD45RA-negative fraction. The receptors were gathered from a man aged 18 to 30 in good health. Some clones in this sample may be carry-over from other donors' samples.

The table lists this clone with a count of one. The rearrangement joins TRBV11-2 to TRBJ1-4, with D possibly TRBD1 on 5 matching bases. The CDR3 totals 15 residues. V shed 1 base and J shed 8 bases, with 14 bases lying between them. Germline assignment: CDR1 SGHAT and CDR2 FQNNGV. CDR3 loop: CASSLASGGSEKLFF. The CDR3 DNA reads as TGTGCCAGCAGCTTAGCGTCGGGGGGTTCGGAAAAACTGTTTTTT. Full variable domain (missing parts from reference TRBV11-2 and TRBJ1-4): EAGVAQSPRYKIIEKRQSVAFWCNPISGHATLYWYQQILGQGPKLLIQFQNNGVVDDSQLPKDRFSAERLKGVDSTLKIQPAKLEDSAVYLCASSLASGGSEKLFFGSGTQLSVL.

Concerning this clone itself: Other DNA sequences from this sample encode an identical CDR3 as well. The chain uses TRBV14 and TRBJ2-1; D is undetermined. The CDR3 runs to 12 residues. Germline-derived CDR1 and CDR2 are SGHDN and FVKESK. Trimming shortened V by 3 bases and J by 7 bases, and 7 bases separated the two germline ends. CDR3 region: CASSQVRNEQFF. CDR3 sequence (DNA): TGTGCCAGCAGCCAGGTACGGAATGAGCAGTTCTTC.

The CDR3 reads CASSSKGTGGAWPQHF. The CDR3 coding sequence is TGCGCCAGCAGTTCAAAAGGGACAGGGGGCGCGTGGCCCCAGCATTTT. The chain couples TRBV23-1 to TRBJ1-5, with 12 bases fitting TRBD1. TRBV23-1 is assigned to the ORF class and has an uncertain function. Trimming removed 5 bases from V and 9 bases from J; junction bases left unmatched: 11. This CDR3 comprises 16 residues.

This clone came up once. The chain is built from TRBV30 and TRBJ2-1, with D possibly called TRBD1 or TRBD2 (5 bases each). The germline V and J ends were trimmed by 0 bases and 2 bases, with 14 bases remaining between them. The germline V gene has CDR1 GTSNPN and CDR2 SVGIG (reference sequence). This CDR3 comprises 16 residues. CDR3 sequence reads: CAWSVSGAGPYNEQFF. The CDR3 DNA sequence: TGTGCCTGGAGTGTATCTGGGGCGGGTCCCTACAATGAGCAGTTCTTC.

The chain links TRBV7-6 to TRBJ2-1; perhaps TRBD1 as D (6 bases). V dropped 7 bases and J dropped 2 bases, with 15 bases sitting between them. CDR1 and CDR2 (germline): SGHVS, FNYEAQ. The CDR3 has 15 residues. The CDR3 region has the DNA TGTGCCAGCACCAAAGAGGGGGTACCCTACAATGAGCAGTTCTTC. As protein: CASTKEGVPYNEQFF.

V gene TRBV7-3 combines with J gene TRBJ2-2; D unclear. CDR1 and CDR2 (germline): SGHTA, FQGTGA. CDR3 length equals 18 residues. The V gene lost 1 base and the J gene lost 0 bases, with 15 bases spanning the gap. CDR3 region: CASSLKASTYSNTGELFF. The CDR3, as DNA: TGTGCCAGCAGCTTAAAGGCGTCTACCTATTCGAACACCGGGGAGCTGTTTTTT.

This chain links TRBV5-1 with TRBJ1-2; D is ambiguous. The V end was cut by 2 bases, the J end by 6 bases, with 11 bases between. This CDR3 spans 13 amino acids. CDR1 and CDR2 (germline): SGHRS, YFSETQ. DNA for the CDR3: TGCGCCAGCAGCTTTGGGCTATCAAATGGCTACACCTTC. This gives the protein CASSFGLSNGYTF.

The chain has TRBV18 and TRBJ2-5, with D uncertain. Trimming stripped 6 bases from V and 2 bases from J, with 10 bases between. This CDR3 is 13 amino acids long. Germline lookup yields CDR1 KGHSH and CDR2 LQKENI. As DNA, the CDR3 is TGTGCCAGCTCTCTAGAGCGTCAAGAGACCCAGTACTTC. Its protein product is CASSLERQETQYF.

This sequence joins TRBV7-3 and TRBJ2-1, with D hard to call. From germline, CDR1 is SGHTA and CDR2 FQGTGA. CDR3 length equals 14 residues. Trimming took off 0 bases at V and 5 bases at J, with 8 bases between the two ends. CDR3 amino acids: CASSLTPGHNEQFF. The CDR3, as DNA: TGTGCCAGCAGCTTAACGCCGGGTCACAATGAGCAGTTCTTC.

The chain employs TRBV5-6 and TRBJ1-2; maybe TRBD1 (5 bases). The CDR3 spans 13 residues. CDR1 is SGHDT and CDR2 is YYEEEE in the germline V gene. Trimming removed 2 bases from V and 6 bases from J, with 11 bases in between. CDR3 in amino acids: CASSFVGTNGYTF. CDR3 coding DNA: TGTGCCAGCAGCTTTGTAGGGACCAATGGCTACACCTTC.

The gene calls are TRBV7-2 and TRBJ2-1; 9 bases line up with TRBD1. V lost 6 bases and J lost 11; bases outside the gene matches: 11. The CDR3 runs to 14 residues. Per germline, CDR1 SGHTA and CDR2 FQGNSA. As DNA, the CDR3 is TGTGCCAGCAGGGAAGACAGGGGGACTCACAAGCAGTTCTTC. It translates to CASREDRGTHKQFF.

The chain employs TRBV7-9 and TRBJ1-3; D remains ambiguous. Trimming removed 2 bases at V and 0 bases at J, with 11 bases between. Looked up from germline, CDR1 is SEHNR and CDR2 is FQNEAQ (reference sequence). The CDR3 covers 16 residues. CDR3 in DNA: TGTGCCAGCAGCTTAAGGATCGGATACTCTGGAAACACCATATATTTT. This gives the protein CASSLRIGYSGNTIYF.

This chain links TRBV28 with TRBJ1-1, with D uncertain. The CDR3 loop spans 12 amino acids. Trimming left V 2 bases short and J 6 bases short, with 7 bases between. CDR1 is MDHEN and CDR2 is SYDVKM in the germline V gene. CDR3 in amino acids: CASSLKAAEAFF. CDR3 in DNA: TGTGCCAGCAGTTTAAAAGCAGCTGAAGCTTTCTTT.

The V call is TRBV5-1, the J call TRBJ1-1; 10 bases map to TRBD1. CDR3 length: 15 residues. J lost 4 bases, V lost 4 bases, and 7 bases had no gene match. Looked up from germline, CDR1 is SGHRS and CDR2 is YFSETQ. Here the CDR3 DNA reads TGCGCCAGCAGCATACGGACAGGGGGGACCACTGAAGCTTTCTTT. It yields the protein CASSIRTGGTTEAFF.

The table lists this clone with a count of one. The rearrangement joins TRBV2 to TRBJ2-7; the match to TRBD2 covers 9 bases. CDR1 is SNHLY, CDR2 FYNNEI, per germline. V lost 1 base to trimming and J lost 2 bases; unmatched junction nucleotides: 6. The CDR3 consists of 16 residues. The CDR3 DNA reads as TGTGCCAGCAGTGAAGGTAGCGGGAGAATCCCCTACGAGCAGTACTTC. As protein: CASSEGSGRIPYEQYF.

This clone was counted between two and nine times. The V and J genes are TRBV7-7 and TRBJ2-5; D gene uncertain. V dropped 5 bases and J dropped 0 bases, with 10 bases sitting between them. Germline V lookup: CDR1 SSHAT, CDR2 FNYEAQ (reference sequence). The CDR3 sequence is 14 residues long. The CDR3 region is CASSQDFNQETQYF. CDR3 nucleotide sequence: TGTGCCAGCAGCCAAGACTTCAACCAAGAGACCCAGTACTTC. Looking up the rest from reference TRBV7-7 and TRBJ2-5 gives the full variable domain: GAGVSQSPRYKVTKRGQDVTLRCDPISSHATLYWYQQALGQGPEFLTYFNYEAQPDKSGLPSDRFSAERPEGSISTLTIQRTEQRDSAMYRCASSQDFNQETQYFGPGTRLLVL.

The V gene is TRBV28, the J gene TRBJ2-3, with 8 positions matching TRBD2. V was clipped by 5 bases and J by 6 bases; unmatched bases: 10. Looked up from germline, CDR1 is MDHEN and CDR2 is SYDVKM. This CDR3 is built from 15 residues. The CDR3: CASSIIGTSKDTQYF. The DNA for the CDR3 is TGTGCCAGCAGTATCATCGGGACTAGTAAGGATACGCAGTATTTT.

The rearrangement uses TRBV15 and TRBJ2-5; a weak D match, TRBD1 (5 bases). The CDR3 has 13 residues. V gave up 3 bases and J gave up 3 bases, with 8 bases separating them. CDR1 and CDR2 (germline): LNHNV, YYDKDF (reference sequence). DNA for the CDR3: TGTGCCACCAGCAGGTCCAGGGAAGAGACCCAGTACTTC. Its protein product is CATSRSREETQYF.

The V and J genes are TRBV27 and TRBJ1-2; a possible D gene is TRBD1 (5 bases). The CDR3 contains 16 residues. The germline gives CDR1 MNHEY, CDR2 SMNVEV (reference sequence). Trimming shortened V by 7 bases and J by 0 bases, and 18 bases separated the two germline ends. In nucleotides, the CDR3 is TGTGCCAGCAAGTCCAGGGCCGAACTCTCTAACTATGGCTACACCTTC. Translating gives CASKSRAELSNYGYTF.

To note about this clone: A far larger clone is one base from this, pointing to a likely read error. The genes are TRBV28 and TRBJ1-5, with D possibly matching TRBD1 (5 bases). This CDR3 region has 16 residues. Deletions cut 5 bases from V and 2 bases from J, with 16 bases between. The germline CDR1 and CDR2 sequences are MDHEN and SYDVKM. CDR3 residues: CASSPTRGVGNQPQHF. CDR3 DNA sequence: TGTGCCAGCAGTCCCACAAGGGGAGTAGGCAATCAGCCCCAGCATTTT.

V gene TRBV30 combines with J gene TRBJ2-1, with no clear D. The CDR3 is 11 amino acids. CDR1 and CDR2 from the germline V gene are GTSNPN and SVGIG (reference sequence). Trimming took 5 bases from V and 7 from J, leaving 9 bases between them. CDR3 sequence: CAWRRLNEQFF. CDR3 nucleotide sequence: TGTGCCTGGCGCCGTTTGAATGAGCAGTTCTTC.

Only a few counts were recorded for this clone. Other DNA sequences in the same sample also yield this CDR3. The chain uses TRBV14 and TRBJ2-7, with 9 nucleotides matching TRBD1. Looked up from germline, CDR1 is SGHDN and CDR2 is FVKESK. V was clipped by 4 bases and J by 2 bases; unmatched bases: 3. The CDR3 is made up of 14 amino acids. Here the CDR3 reads CASSPRQGAYEQYF. CDR3 coding DNA: TGTGCCAGCAGCCCTCGACAGGGGGCCTACGAGCAGTACTTC.

The chain is built from TRBV7-6 and TRBJ2-3, with D perhaps TRBD2 (6 bases). Germline V gives CDR1 SGHVS, CDR2 FNYEAQ. The CDR3 has 17 residues. V gave up 7 bases and J gave up 1 base, with 21 bases separating them. This CDR3 reads CASTRGWGRWGTDTQYF. The CDR3 DNA reads TGTGCCAGCACCCGAGGCTGGGGGAGGTGGGGCACAGATACGCAGTATTTT.

The chain combines TRBV5-1 with TRBJ2-7; TRBD1 agrees at 10 bases. The CDR3 covers 14 residues. Trimming removed 3 bases from V and 6 bases from J; junction bases left unmatched: 6. Germline CDR1 and CDR2: SGHRS and YFSETQ. The chain's CDR3 is CASSWGTGDTEQYF. Here the CDR3 DNA reads TGCGCCAGCAGCTGGGGGACAGGGGATACCGAGCAGTACTTC.

The V and J genes are TRBV5-6 and TRBJ2-7, with D possibly called TRBD1 or TRBD2 (6 bases each). V lost 4 bases and J lost 4, with 18 bases in between. The CDR3 runs 15 residues. Germline V gene data show CDR1 as SGHDT and CDR2 as YYEEEE. Here the CDR3 DNA reads TGTGCCAGCAGCCCTCTGGGGGGCCCGGGTTACGAGCAGTACTTC. This gives the protein CASSPLGGPGYEQYF.

The chain links TRBV7-9 to TRBJ2-3, with no clear D. Per germline, CDR1 SEHNR and CDR2 FQNEAQ (reference sequence). The CDR3 is 17 amino acids. The V gene lost 5 bases and the J gene lost 4 bases, with 22 bases spanning the gap. The CDR3 region has the DNA TGTGCCAGCAGCCCCTGGAACCTAGGGCTACTTGCAGATACGCAGTATTTT. Its translation is CASSPWNLGLLADTQYF.

This clone has only one observation. V is TRBV11-3 and J is TRBJ2-3; D is undetermined. The ends were cut back, 1 base at V and 7 bases at J, with 9 bases in the middle. The CDR3 has 13 residues. Germline CDR1 SGHNT, CDR2 YENEEA. The CDR3 region has the DNA TGTGCCAGCAGCTTAGGTTCTGCAAATACGCAGTATTTT. Its protein is CASSLGSANTQYF. Looking up the rest from reference TRBV11-3 and TRBJ2-3 gives the full variable domain: EAGVVQSPRYKIIEKKQPVAFWCNPISGHNTLYWYLQNLGQGPELLIRYENEEAVDDSQLPKDRFSAERLKGVDSTLKIQPAELGDSAVYLCASSLGSANTQYFGPGTRLTVL.